This T cell receptor beta chain was found in a study of T cells after yellow fever vaccination. A universal primer site and UMIs were added as TCR cDNA was made by 5'RACE template switching. TCRdb called the 5' RACE reads again in MiXCR, with one record for every CDR3 protein. The table shows 450,000 to 600,000 distinct CDR3 sequences, with about 13% occurring only once. The study's findings and limits: Most primary-vaccination clones reappeared after the booster (about 97% CD4, around 88% CD8). The study noted that FACS-sorted repertoires could contain abundant clonotypes contaminating from the bulk population. A weaker secondary response peaked on day 5, the primary on day 15.

About this clonotype: Its antigen is not identified.

Germline V gene sequence: CDR1 ENHRY, CDR2 SYGVKD. V lost 3 bases, J lost 4 bases, and 4 bases stayed unmatched. This CDR3 has 15 residues. The chain couples TRBV10-3 to TRBJ2-5, with TRBD1 identical over 11 bases. The sequence was obtained from a man aged 25 to 45 who received the YFV17D yellow fever vaccine. Sequencing was performed on PBMCs, taken on the day of the yellow fever booster vaccination. DNA for the CDR3: TGTGCCATCAGTGAAGGGGGACAGGGGGGAGAGACCCAGTACTTC. This gives the protein CAISEGGQGGETQYF.